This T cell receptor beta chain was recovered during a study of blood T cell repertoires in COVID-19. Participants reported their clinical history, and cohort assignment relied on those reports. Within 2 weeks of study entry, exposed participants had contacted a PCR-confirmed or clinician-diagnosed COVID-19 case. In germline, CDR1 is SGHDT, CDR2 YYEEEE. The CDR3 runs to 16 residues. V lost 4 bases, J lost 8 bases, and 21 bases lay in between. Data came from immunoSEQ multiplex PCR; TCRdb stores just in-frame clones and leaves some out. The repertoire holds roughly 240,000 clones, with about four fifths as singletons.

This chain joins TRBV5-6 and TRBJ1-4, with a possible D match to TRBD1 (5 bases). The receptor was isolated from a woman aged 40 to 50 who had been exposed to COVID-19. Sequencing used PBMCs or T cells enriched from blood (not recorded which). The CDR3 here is CASSRTVGAQGEKLFF. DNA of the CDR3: TGTGCCAGCAGCCGAACGGTAGGGGCTCAAGGGGAAAAACTGTTTTTT.